Here is one T cell receptor beta chain with its context. This sample stems from a study of blood T cell repertoires in COVID-19. From germline, CDR1 is SEHNR and CDR2 FQNEAQ (reference sequence). V was shortened by 5 bases and J by 9 bases, with 11 bases between the two germline ends. The CDR3 covers 12 residues. The assay was immunoSEQ multiplex PCR, and TCRdb's table has in-frame clones only and misses some. There are fewer than 300,000 clones in the sample; about 85% occur only once, and about 0.9% lies in the top ten. Sequences were obtained from peripheral blood. This clonotype was obtained from a human donor with COVID-19, enrolled during active disease. The donor label of this sample is uncertain. V usage is TRBV7-9 and J usage is TRBJ2-1, with D perhaps matching TRBD1 (5 bases). In DNA form, the CDR3 reads TGTGCCAGCAGCGAAGCTAGGGGTGAGCAGTTCTTC. Encoded protein: CASSEARGEQFF.